This T cell receptor (beta chain) was observed in a study of cytomegalovirus exposure and HLA in healthy donors. Study-wide results and caveats: Among the most significant clusters, several appeared linked to common viral pathogens in a later analysis. A few CMV-associated chains proved CMV antigen-specific in vitro.

The CDR3 extends over 15 amino acids. V shed 5 bases and J 3 bases; nucleotides not matched to a gene: 1. The germline gives CDR1 MNHEY, CDR2 SVGAGI. Healthy bone marrow donors formed the donor group. PCR amplification relied on 60 Vbeta primers (plus 13 Jbeta primers). Generated by immunoSEQ multiplex PCR, the TCRdb table keeps only in-frame clones and is missing some. The sample shows about 180,000 clones, around 80% of them seen only once. About this clone: As yet, its antigen is unknown. The same CDR3 can be traced to other DNA sequences in this sample.

The V gene is TRBV6-5, the J gene TRBJ2-3; TRBD2 aligns across 14 bases. The clonotype was recovered from a girl under 18 in good health and CMV-seropositive. The sequenced sample consisted of PBMCs. CDR3 coding DNA: TGTGCCAGCAGTCGACTAGCGGGAGGGACAGATACGCAGTATTTT. Its translation is CASSRLAGGTDTQYF.